This T cell receptor (beta chain) is from a study of T cell responses to AZD1222 COVID-19 vaccine. Overall study results and limits: Spike-wide vaccine-associated CD4 TCRs dominated at 160-218 and 743-854.

Here immunoSEQ multiplex PCR was the method, and the copy in TCRdb shows in-frame clones only, minus some. The sample has roughly 170,000 clones, roughly nine tenths seen once. On this clone: Its antigen is undetermined. Other DNA sequences from this sample encode an identical CDR3 as well.

This clonotype was sampled from an adult in good health. Sequencing used peripheral blood, obtained on day 0 of AZD1222 vaccination.

The CDR3, as DNA: TGCGCCAGCAGCTTGCGGCAGGGAAAATACGAGCAGTACTTC. Encoded protein: CASSLRQGKYEQYF. The chain employs TRBV5-1 and TRBJ2-7; tentatively, D is TRBD1 (5 bases). Germline CDR1 is SGHRS and CDR2 is YFSETQ. The V and J ends lost 1 base and 4 bases respectively, with 12 bases between them. The CDR3 has 14 amino acids.